The 27 T cell receptor beta chains below all came from one sample that was sequenced in a study of blood T cell repertoires in COVID-19. Assay used: immunoSEQ multiplex PCR; TCRdb lists only in-frame clones, some missing. The profile shows 310,000 or so clones, 85% to 90% of them singletons. The sequencing sample was made of PBMCs or T cells enriched from blood (not recorded which). All receptors derive from a woman younger than 30 with acute COVID-19.

The J gene is TRBJ1-2, the V gene TRBV7-9; no clear D. This CDR3 has 13 residues. V dropped 0 bases and J dropped 8 bases, with 10 bases sitting between them. Germline CDR1 is SEHNR and CDR2 is FQNEAQ (reference sequence). The CDR3 loop reads CASSLANGLGYTF. The CDR3, as DNA: TGTGCCAGCAGCTTAGCGAACGGACTAGGCTACACCTTC.

This clone was counted a single time. This rearrangement joins TRBV20-1 to TRBJ2-5, with D uncertain. The CDR3 runs to 9 residues. Trimming cost V 5 bases and J 5 bases, with 3 bases left between them. CDR1 is DFQATT and CDR2 is SNEGSKA in the germline V gene (reference sequence). The CDR3 here is CSAPETQYF. CDR3 nucleotides: TGCAGTGCTCCGGAGACCCAGTACTTC.

The genes are TRBV19 and TRBJ1-1; D gene uncertain. The V and J ends lost 7 bases and 0 bases respectively, with 3 bases between them. The germline gives CDR1 LNHDA, CDR2 SQIVND (reference sequence). This CDR3 is built from 11 residues. The CDR3 DNA reads TGTGCCAGTACGGTGAACACTGAAGCTTTCTTT. Translating gives CASTVNTEAFF.

In this sample, this clone turned up a few times. The chain couples TRBV7-9 to TRBJ2-1; 12 bases are a match to TRBD2. The junction had 6 bases not matched to a gene; V was cut back by 6 bases and J by 6 bases. Germline-derived CDR1 and CDR2 are SEHNR and FQNEAQ (reference sequence). The CDR3 has 15 residues. The CDR3 protein is CASRYGTSGPNEQFF. CDR3 DNA: TGTGCCAGCAGATACGGGACTAGCGGGCCCAATGAGCAGTTCTTC.

This clone is a singleton in its sample. This rearrangement joins TRBV18 to TRBJ2-7; 13 bases align to TRBD2. Germline V gives CDR1 KGHSH, CDR2 LQKENI. The CDR3 is made up of 17 amino acids. Trimming removed 6 bases from V and 5 bases from J; junction bases left unmatched: 13. The CDR3 region is CASSSRTSGRISHEQYF. The DNA for the CDR3 is TGTGCCAGCTCCTCCAGGACTAGCGGGAGAATTTCCCACGAGCAGTACTTC.

The genes are TRBV5-1 and TRBJ2-7, with TRBD1 matching 7 bases. The CDR3 spans 16 residues. Germline V gene data show CDR1 as SGHRS and CDR2 as YFSETQ. Trimming at V came to 3 bases and at J to 5 bases, leaving 14 bases not matched to a gene. The CDR3: CASSWGTDRSSHEQYF. CDR3 bases: TGCGCCAGCAGCTGGGGTACGGACAGGTCATCCCACGAGCAGTACTTC.

The chain combines TRBV28 with TRBJ2-4; TRBD2 is a possible D gene (7 bases). Trimming cost V 3 bases and J 3 bases, with 12 bases left between them. This CDR3 is built from 15 residues. Germline values: CDR1 MDHEN, CDR2 SYDVKM. CDR3 in DNA: TGTGCCAGCAGTTTGGGGGCTAGCGGCAAAAACATTCAGTACTTC. Encoded protein: CASSLGASGKNIQYF.

This clone was counted only a few times. The chain links TRBV7-9 to TRBJ2-2; D perhaps matches TRBD1 (5 bases). This CDR3 has 15 residues. Between the trimmed V and J ends, which lost 5 bases and 2 bases, there was a span of 12 bases. Germline V gene lookup returns CDR1 SEHNR and CDR2 FQNEAQ (reference sequence). The CDR3 coding sequence is TGTGCCAGCAGCACTTATGGACAAAACACCGGGGAGCTGTTTTTT. The encoded protein is CASSTYGQNTGELFF.

This sequence joins TRBV18 and TRBJ2-3, with 10 nucleotides matching TRBD2. Germline assignment: CDR1 KGHSH and CDR2 LQKENI. J was trimmed by 8 bases and V by 5 bases; bases with no gene match: 7. This CDR3 is 14 amino acids long. CDR3: CASSSLAGVGTQYF. CDR3 nucleotide sequence: TGTGCCAGCTCATCTCTAGCGGGAGTCGGTACGCAGTATTTT.

The rearrangement links TRBV4-1 to TRBJ1-2; D is unclear. Germline-derived CDR1 and CDR2 are MGHRA and YSYEKL. This CDR3 region has 16 residues. With 4 bases removed from V and 0 bases from J, the gap between germline ends came to 15 bases. CDR3 protein: CASSRGIRDSNYGYTF. CDR3 sequence (DNA): TGCGCCAGCAGCCGAGGGATTCGGGATTCTAACTATGGCTACACCTTC.

The J gene is TRBJ2-2, the V gene TRBV7-6, with D possibly matching TRBD1 (6 bases). The germline CDR1 and CDR2 sequences are SGHVS and FNYEAQ. The CDR3 contains 16 residues. V gave up 2 bases and J gave up 0 bases, with 10 bases separating them. CDR3 sequence reads: CASSLRGTSNTGELFF. CDR3 coding DNA: TGTGCCAGCAGCTTAAGGGGGACCTCGAACACCGGGGAGCTGTTTTTT.

This chain joins TRBV3-1 (or the pseudogene TRBV3-2) and TRBJ1-2, with a weak D call TRBD1 (5 bases). V was pared by 4 bases and J by 8 bases, with 23 bases between. The CDR3 totals 16 residues. Germline-derived CDR1 and CDR2 are LGHDT and YNNKEL (reference sequence). CDR3 loop: CASSLLGGQGLPGYTF. The CDR3 DNA sequence: TGTGCCAGCAGCCTCCTAGGAGGGCAGGGCCTACCCGGCTACACCTTC.

In its sample, this clone was seen once. The chain joins TRBV6-5 to TRBJ1-5; D gene ambiguous. The CDR3 totals 13 residues. Germline CDR1 reads MNHEY; CDR2 reads SVGAGI. Trimming left V 11 bases short and J 0 bases short, with 11 bases between. The CDR3: CAGMTGSNQPQHF. CDR3 nucleotide sequence: TGTGCCGGAATGACTGGTAGCAATCAGCCCCAGCATTTT.

This sequence joins TRBV5-1 and TRBJ1-1, with TRBD1 as a possible D gene (6 bases). Trimming took off 7 bases at V and 0 bases at J, with 10 bases between the two ends. Germline V gene data show CDR1 as SGHRS and CDR2 as YFSETQ. CDR3 length equals 13 residues. DNA for the CDR3: TGCGCCAGCGGGAGGGACATGAACACTGAAGCTTTCTTT. Translating it yields CASGRDMNTEAFF. Together with reference TRBV5-1 and TRBJ1-1, the CDR3 gives the full variable domain: KAGVTQTPRYLIKTRGQQVTLSCSPISGHRSVSWYQQTPGQGLQFLFEYFSETQRNKGNFPGRFSGRQFSNSRSEMNVSTLELGDSALYLCASGRDMNTEAFFGQGTRLTVV.

This chain connects TRBV6-4 to TRBJ1-1; TRBD1 agrees at 10 bases. Unmatched junction bases numbered 5, after V lost 6 bases and J lost 4 bases. Germline V lookup: CDR1 MRHNA, CDR2 SNTAGT. The CDR3 is made up of 14 amino acids. This CDR3 is CASRIRQGATEAFF. For the CDR3, the DNA is TGTGCCAGCAGGATTCGACAGGGGGCCACTGAAGCTTTCTTT.

The rearrangement uses TRBV19 and TRBJ2-2; D gene ambiguous. V was trimmed by 6 bases and J by 4 bases, leaving 9 bases between them. CDR3 length: 13 amino acids. Per germline, CDR1 LNHDA and CDR2 SQIVND (reference sequence). In DNA form, the CDR3 reads TGTGCCAGTAGCCTAAGACTCACCGGGGAGCTGTTTTTT. It codes for CASSLRLTGELFF.

This chain connects TRBV27 to TRBJ2-5, with 10 positions matching TRBD1. Germline trimming cut 6 bases from V and 4 bases from J; bases unmatched to any gene: 11. The CDR3 contains 16 residues. The germline gives CDR1 MNHEY, CDR2 SMNVEV (reference sequence). The CDR3: CASRPPETGGAETQYF. CDR3 coding DNA: TGTGCCAGCAGACCACCAGAGACAGGGGGCGCAGAGACCCAGTACTTC.

The table lists this clone with a count of one. The chain links TRBV18 to TRBJ1-2; 8 bases are shared with TRBD1. Germline-derived CDR1 and CDR2 are KGHSH and LQKENI. The trim removed 8 bases at V and 5 bases at J, leaving 13 bases unmatched. This CDR3 contains 15 residues. The CDR3 sequence: CASRSGQVLRYGYTF. The CDR3 DNA reads TGTGCCAGCCGTTCGGGACAGGTTCTACGGTATGGCTACACCTTC.

J is TRBJ1-3 and V is TRBV11-2; D remains ambiguous. Trimming took 1 base from V and 2 from J, leaving 12 bases between them. This CDR3 contains 16 residues. Germline V gene sequence: CDR1 SGHAT, CDR2 FQNNGV. The CDR3 region is CASSLAFGEPGNTIYF. CDR3 in DNA: TGTGCCAGCAGCTTAGCCTTTGGTGAGCCTGGAAACACCATATATTTT. The full variable domain, completed using reference TRBV11-2 and TRBJ1-3, is EAGVAQSPRYKIIEKRQSVAFWCNPISGHATLYWYQQILGQGPKLLIQFQNNGVVDDSQLPKDRFSAERLKGVDSTLKIQPAKLEDSAVYLCASSLAFGEPGNTIYFGEGSWLTVV.

The CDR3: CASSLFAGPNYGYTF. The CDR3 DNA follows: TGTGCCAGCAGCTTGTTTGCGGGGCCAAACTATGGCTACACCTTC. The genes are TRBV5-8 and TRBJ1-2; a weak D match, TRBD1 (5 bases). The V gene lost 1 base and the J gene lost 2 bases, with 12 bases spanning the gap. Looked up from germline, CDR1 is SGHTS and CDR2 is YDEGEE. The CDR3 has 15 amino acids.

This sequence joins TRBV2 and TRBJ2-1, with D possibly being TRBD2 (5 bases). Germline V gene sequence: CDR1 SNHLY, CDR2 FYNNEI. This CDR3 has 16 amino acids. V lost 1 base, J lost 7 bases, and 17 bases lay in between. Here the CDR3 reads CASSEGWEQNPNEQFF. The CDR3 coding sequence is TGTGCCAGCAGTGAAGGATGGGAGCAGAACCCAAATGAGCAGTTCTTC.

The chain links TRBV19 to TRBJ1-2; TRBD1 might be the D (6 bases). The germline V gene has CDR1 LNHDA and CDR2 SQIVND (reference sequence). This CDR3 has 15 amino acids. Trimming left V 0 bases short and J 4 bases short, with 12 bases between. The CDR3 is CASSIDSRTVYGYTF. The CDR3 coding sequence is TGTGCCAGTAGTATAGATTCTAGGACAGTCTATGGCTACACCTTC.

The chain combines TRBV7-6 with TRBJ2-3; TRBD2 aligns across 9 bases. This CDR3 comprises 15 residues. Trimming at V came to 6 bases and at J to 6 bases, leaving 10 bases not matched to a gene. Per the germline V gene, CDR1 is SGHVS and CDR2 is FNYEAQ. The CDR3 DNA reads TGTGCCAGCAGTACGACTAGCGGAAGGGGGGATACGCAGTATTTT. Protein product: CASSTTSGRGDTQYF.

The J gene is TRBJ2-1, the V gene TRBV3-1 (or the pseudogene TRBV3-2); 7 bases line up with TRBD1. The CDR3 extends over 18 amino acids. CDR1 and CDR2 (germline): LGHDT, YNNKEL (reference sequence). The V gene end was trimmed by 2 bases and the J gene end by 8 bases; junction bases not matched to a gene: 18. The CDR3 sequence is CASSQKRTTGTEAHEQFF. CDR3 DNA: TGTGCCAGCAGCCAAAAACGCACTACCGGGACAGAGGCTCATGAGCAGTTCTTC.

V usage is TRBV7-2 and J usage is TRBJ2-5; tentatively, D is TRBD2 (6 bases). With 1 base removed from V and 4 bases from J, the gap between germline ends came to 13 bases. The V gene's germline CDR1 is SGHTA and CDR2 FQGNSA. CDR3 size: 15 residues. The CDR3 coding sequence is TGTGCCAGCAGCTTAGGGGAACTAGCTCCAGAGACCCAGTACTTC. Residues: CASSLGELAPETQYF.

V usage is TRBV5-1 and J usage is TRBJ2-2; the match to TRBD1 covers 9 bases. The germline gives CDR1 SGHRS, CDR2 YFSETQ. The trim removed 1 base at V and 6 bases at J, leaving 4 bases unmatched. This CDR3 spans 15 amino acids. The CDR3 here is CASSLWTGAAGELFF. CDR3 nucleotides: TGCGCCAGCAGCTTGTGGACAGGGGCTGCCGGGGAGCTGTTTTTT.

The chain is built from TRBV27 and TRBJ2-5; the D gene is possibly TRBD1 (6 bases). In germline, CDR1 is MNHEY, CDR2 SMNVEV (reference sequence). With 5 bases removed from V and 2 bases from J, the gap between germline ends came to 18 bases. The CDR3 is 16 amino acids. The CDR3 reads CASSEQGRVLQETQYF. DNA of the CDR3: TGTGCCAGCAGTGAACAGGGAAGGGTTTTACAAGAGACCCAGTACTTC.